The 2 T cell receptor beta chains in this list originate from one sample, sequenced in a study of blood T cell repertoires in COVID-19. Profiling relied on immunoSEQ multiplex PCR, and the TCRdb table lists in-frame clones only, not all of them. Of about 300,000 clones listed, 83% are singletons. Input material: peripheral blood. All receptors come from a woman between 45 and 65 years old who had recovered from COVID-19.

The CDR3 region is CASSADRTTDTQYF. CDR3 coding DNA: TGTGCCAGCAGTGCCGACAGGACCACAGATACGCAGTATTTT. The rearrangement uses TRBV6-4 and TRBJ2-3; possible D gene TRBD1, 6 bases. Trimming removed 4 bases at V and 2 bases at J, with 10 bases between. The germline V gene encodes CDR1 MRHNA and CDR2 SNTAGT. The CDR3 extends over 14 amino acids.

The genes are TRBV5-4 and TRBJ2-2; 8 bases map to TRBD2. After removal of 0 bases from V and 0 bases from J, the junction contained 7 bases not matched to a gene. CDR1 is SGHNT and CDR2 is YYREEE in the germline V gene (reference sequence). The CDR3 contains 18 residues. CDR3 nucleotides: TGTGCCAGCAGCTTGGATGGTAGCGGGGTGGCGAACACCGGGGAGCTGTTTTTT. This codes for CASSLDGSGVANTGELFF. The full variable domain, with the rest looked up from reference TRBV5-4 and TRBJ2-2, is ETGVTQSPTHLIKTRGQQVTLRCSSQSGHNTVSWYQQALGQGPQFIFQYYREEENGRGNFPPRFSGLQFPNYSSELNVNALELDDSALYLCASSLDGSGVANTGELFFGEGSRLTVL.